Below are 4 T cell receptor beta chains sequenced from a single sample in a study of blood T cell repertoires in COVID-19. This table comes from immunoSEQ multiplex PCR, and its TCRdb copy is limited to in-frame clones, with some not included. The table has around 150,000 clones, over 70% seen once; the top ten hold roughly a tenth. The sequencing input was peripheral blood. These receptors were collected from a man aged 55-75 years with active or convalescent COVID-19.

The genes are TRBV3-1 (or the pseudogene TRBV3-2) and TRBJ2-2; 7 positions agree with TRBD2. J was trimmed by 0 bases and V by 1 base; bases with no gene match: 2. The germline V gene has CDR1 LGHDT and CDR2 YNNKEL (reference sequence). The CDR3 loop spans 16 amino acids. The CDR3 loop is CASSQGAGANTGELFF. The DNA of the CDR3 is TGTGCCAGCAGCCAAGGCGCGGGGGCGAACACCGGGGAGCTGTTTTTT.

The CDR3 nucleotides read TGCGCCAGCAGCTTGGCCAGAACTACAGGGTTTCGAATCTCTGGCTACACCTTC. Protein product: CASSLARTTGFRISGYTF. The gene calls are TRBV5-1 and TRBJ1-2, with D perhaps TRBD1 (6 bases). The CDR3 loop spans 18 amino acids. Between the trimmed V and J ends, which lost 0 bases and 7 bases, there was a span of 25 bases. The germline gives CDR1 SGHRS, CDR2 YFSETQ.

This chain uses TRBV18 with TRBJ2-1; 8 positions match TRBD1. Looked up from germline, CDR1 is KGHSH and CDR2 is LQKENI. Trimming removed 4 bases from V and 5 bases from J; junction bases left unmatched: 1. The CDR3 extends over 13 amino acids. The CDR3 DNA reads TGTGCCAGCTCACAGGGACAGGACAATGAGCAGTTCTTC. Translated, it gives CASSQGQDNEQFF.

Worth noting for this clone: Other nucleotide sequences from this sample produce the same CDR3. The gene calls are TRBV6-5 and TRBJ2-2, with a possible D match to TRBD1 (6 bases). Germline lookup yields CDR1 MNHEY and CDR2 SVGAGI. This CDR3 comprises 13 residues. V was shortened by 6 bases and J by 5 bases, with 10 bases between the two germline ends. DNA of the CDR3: TGTGCCAGCAGGCCAACAGGGACCGGGGAGCTGTTTTTT. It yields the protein CASRPTGTGELFF.